This T cell receptor beta chain comes out of a study of read filtering for tumor transcriptome and immune sequencing. Study in general: Mean patient age was approximately 66 years, range roughly 40 to 80; around 17 male, some 15 female. RNA-seq yielded only roughly 75 to 1,300 TCR reads, IR-seq about 3.5 to 10.27 million.

Germline V gene lookup returns CDR1 LGHNT and CDR2 FRNRAP. The CDR3 runs to 14 residues. This library used approximately 0.4 ug RNA and molecular barcoded adaptors spanning alpha/delta and beta/gamma chains. TCRdb processed the reads anew with MiXCR; each CDR3 protein has one entry. The table records 40,000 to 50,000 distinct CDR3 sequences, 13% of them present only once. There are a few counts of this clonotype. Just one base apart from a much larger clone, this may be a read error. Sequenced input: a population of CD138-negative cells sorted from bone marrow. The receptor was isolated from a donor aged 40 or older with multiple myeloma. The chain combines TRBV12-5 with TRBJ1-5; D is perhaps TRBD1 (6 bases). CDR3 amino acids: CASSQGFGNQLQHF. The CDR3 DNA is TGTGCTAGTTCGCAGGGGTTTGGCAATCAGCTCCAGCATTTT.